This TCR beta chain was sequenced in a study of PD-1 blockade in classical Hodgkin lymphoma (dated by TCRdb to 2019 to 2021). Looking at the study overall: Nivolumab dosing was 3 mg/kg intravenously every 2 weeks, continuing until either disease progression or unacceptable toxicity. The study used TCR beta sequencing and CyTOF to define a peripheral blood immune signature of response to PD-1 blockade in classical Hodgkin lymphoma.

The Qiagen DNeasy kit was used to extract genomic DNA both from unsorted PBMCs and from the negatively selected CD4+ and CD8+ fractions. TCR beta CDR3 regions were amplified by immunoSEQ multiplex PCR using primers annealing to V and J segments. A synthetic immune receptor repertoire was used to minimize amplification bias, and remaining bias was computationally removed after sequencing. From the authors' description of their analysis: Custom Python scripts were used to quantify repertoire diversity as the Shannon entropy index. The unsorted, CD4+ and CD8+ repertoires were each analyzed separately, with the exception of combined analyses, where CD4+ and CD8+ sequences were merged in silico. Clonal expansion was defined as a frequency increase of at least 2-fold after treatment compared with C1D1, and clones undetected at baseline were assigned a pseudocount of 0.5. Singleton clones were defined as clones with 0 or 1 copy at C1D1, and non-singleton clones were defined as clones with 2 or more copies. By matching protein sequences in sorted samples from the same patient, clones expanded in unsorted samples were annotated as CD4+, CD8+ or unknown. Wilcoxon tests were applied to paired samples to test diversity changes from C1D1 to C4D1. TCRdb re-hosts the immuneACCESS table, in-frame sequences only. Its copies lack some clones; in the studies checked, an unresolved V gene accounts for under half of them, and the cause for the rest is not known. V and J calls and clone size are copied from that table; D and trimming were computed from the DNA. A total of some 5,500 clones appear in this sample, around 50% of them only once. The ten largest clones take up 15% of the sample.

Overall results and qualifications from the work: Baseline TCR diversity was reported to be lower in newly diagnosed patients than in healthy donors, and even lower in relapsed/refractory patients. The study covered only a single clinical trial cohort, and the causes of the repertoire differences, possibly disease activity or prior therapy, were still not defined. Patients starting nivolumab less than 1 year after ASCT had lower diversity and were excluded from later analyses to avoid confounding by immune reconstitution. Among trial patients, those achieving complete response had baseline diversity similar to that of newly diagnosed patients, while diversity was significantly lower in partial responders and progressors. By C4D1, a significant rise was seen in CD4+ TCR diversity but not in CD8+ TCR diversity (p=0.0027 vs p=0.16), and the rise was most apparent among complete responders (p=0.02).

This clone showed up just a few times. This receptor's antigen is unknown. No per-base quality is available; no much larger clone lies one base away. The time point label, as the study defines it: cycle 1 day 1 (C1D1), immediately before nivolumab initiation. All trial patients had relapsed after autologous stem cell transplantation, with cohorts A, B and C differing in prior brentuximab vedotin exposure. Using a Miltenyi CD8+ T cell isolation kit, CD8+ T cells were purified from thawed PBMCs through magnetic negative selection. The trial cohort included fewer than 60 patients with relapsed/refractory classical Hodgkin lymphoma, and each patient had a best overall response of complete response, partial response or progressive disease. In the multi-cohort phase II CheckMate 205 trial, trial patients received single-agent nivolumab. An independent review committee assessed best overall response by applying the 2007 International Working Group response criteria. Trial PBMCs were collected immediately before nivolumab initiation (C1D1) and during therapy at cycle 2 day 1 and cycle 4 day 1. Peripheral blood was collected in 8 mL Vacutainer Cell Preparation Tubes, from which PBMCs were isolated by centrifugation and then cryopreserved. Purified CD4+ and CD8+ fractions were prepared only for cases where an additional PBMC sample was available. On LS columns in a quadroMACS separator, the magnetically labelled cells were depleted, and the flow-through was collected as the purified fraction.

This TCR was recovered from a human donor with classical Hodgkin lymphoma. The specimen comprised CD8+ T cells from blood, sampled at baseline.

Here is the DNA: TGTGCCAGCAGCTTAGACGAGGGGACTAGCGGATACACCGGGGAGCTGTTTTTT. Its translation is CASSLDEGTSGYTGELFF. The chain was built from TRBV11-2 and TRBJ2-2, and TRBD2 matches 11 of the central bases. Ends trimmed: V by 0 bases, J by 3 bases; bases unmatched to a gene: 6. The CDR3 has 18 amino acids, counting the end cysteine and phenylalanine. Only the CDR3 part of the read is kept: 54 bases, read in frame from the first base. According to the germline V gene, CDR1 reads SGHAT and CDR2 reads FQNNGV.